This TCR beta chain emerged from a study of T cells in Graves' hyperthyroidism and ophthalmopathy. Patients counted as stable if ophthalmopathy did not develop within 18 months. Recently diagnosed hyperthyroidism of less than 2 months' duration affected patients aged 18 to 65. A roughly 10 ml volume of fresh peripheral blood provided the PBMCs. Study results and caveats: Ophthalmopathy cases were set apart from stable hyperthyroidism by a 13 V-J model.

TCR beta CDR3 regions were amplified from RNA. TCR CDR3 underwent first-round RT-PCR with the HTBI primer set. MiXCR was run by TCRdb on the multiplex PCR reads, yielding one entry per CDR3 protein. The sample consists of hundreds of thousands of distinct CDR3 sequences, 38% of them appearing once. On this clonotype itself: Its target is not known.

V shed 5 bases, J shed 1 base, and the junction held 6 bases outside the gene matches. CDR1 is SNHLY and CDR2 is FYNNEI in the germline V gene. CDR3 size: 15 residues. This sequence originates from a young man with Graves' hyperthyroidism. The sample consisted of blood. The chain carries TRBV2 and TRBJ2-3; 7 nucleotides match TRBD1. CDR3 sequence (DNA): TGTGCCAGCAGTCTCGGACAGGCGGGCACAGATACGCAGTATTTT. This gives the protein CASSLGQAGTDTQYF.